The rows below give T cell receptor beta chains drawn from one sample of a study of blood T cells in healthy people across ages. TCRdb redid the calling of the 5' RACE reads with MiXCR, one entry per CDR3 protein. The table shows 1.5 million to 2 million distinct CDR3 sequences, with 40% to 55% occurring only once. The sample was blood. These receptors were obtained from a woman aged 40-49 years in good health. Each CDR3 is given with its conserved first and last residue. The D gene is left open where the match is weak. Clone size is stated in some rows and not others, as once, few, many or a class when expanded.

>TRBV18|NA|NA|TRBJ2-7|13
TGCGCCAGCAGCCCTTATCGAGACTACGAGCAGTACTTC
CASSPYRDYEQYF
>TRBV2|TRBD2|NA|TRBJ2-3|16
TGTGCCAGCAGTGATGAGGCGGGGGGCGGAACAGATACGCAGTATTTT
CASSDEAGGGTDTQYF
>TRBV19|NA|NA|TRBJ1-6|16
TGTGCCAGTAGTAGCACCGGGACCTCGGTTAATTCACCCCTCCACTTT
CASSSTGTSVNSPLHF
>TRBV20-1|TRBD1|NA|TRBJ2-5|14
TGCAGTGCTAGCTTCGGACAGGGTAAAGAGACCCAGTACTTC
CSASFGQGKETQYF
>TRBV6-6|TRBD2|NA|TRBJ2-1|15
TGTGCCGGCAGTTACTCCCGGGACTACTACAATGAGCAGTTCTTC
CAGSYSRDYYNEQFF
>TRBV27|TRBD1|few|TRBJ2-7|14
TGTGCCAGCAGGAAACAGGGGGGCTCCTACGAGCAGTACTTC
CASRKQGGSYEQYF
>TRBV9|TRBD2|NA|TRBJ2-7|16
TGTGCCAGCAGCGTAGTTCCACTAGCGGGGTCCTACGAGCAGTACTTC
CASSVVPLAGSYEQYF
>TRBV14|NA|NA|TRBJ2-3|14
TGTGCCAGCAGCCCTATGGTTAGCACAGATACGCAGTATTTT
CASSPMVSTDTQYF
>TRBV28|NA|NA|TRBJ1-2|11
TGTGCCAGCAGTTGGAGCTATGACTACACCTTC
CASSWSYDYTF
>TRBV6-2/TRBV6-3|NA|NA|TRBJ1-2|14
TGTGCCAGCAGTTACCCCCGGGGAAACTATGGCTACACCTTC
CASSYPRGNYGYTF
>TRBV7-3|NA|NA|TRBJ1-1|15
TGTGCCAGCAGATTGGACAACATTGTGAACACTGAAGCTTTCTTT
CASRLDNIVNTEAFF
>TRBV27|NA|few|TRBJ1-2|14
TGTGCCAGCAGACCGGCAGGGTCGGGCTATGGCTACACCTTC
CASRPAGSGYGYTF
>TRBV29-1|TRBD1|NA|TRBJ2-5|14
TGCAGCGTTCCGACAGGGTTCGGGAACAATGAGCAGTACTTC
CSVPTGFGNNEQYF
>TRBV20-1|NA|NA|TRBJ1-4|13
TGCAGTGCTAGTCCGGGGTTTAATGAAAAACTGTTTTTT
CSASPGFNEKLFF
>TRBV10-3|NA|NA|TRBJ2-6|14
TGTGCCATCTTGGTTTCCTCTGGGGCCAACGTCCTGACTTTC
CAILVSSGANVLTF
>TRBV20-1|NA|NA|TRBJ2-3|15
TGCAGTGCTAGAGGGAGGGGGGGAATGACAGATACGCAGTATTTT
CSARGRGGMTDTQYF
>TRBV6-5|TRBD2|NA|TRBJ2-1|16
TGTGCCAGCAGCCGCAAGGGACTAGCGGCGAACAATGAGCAGTTCTTC
CASSRKGLAANNEQFF
>TRBV6-1|NA|NA|TRBJ2-7|19
TGTGCCAGCAAATCGTCCCGGCTGACCACTCCACGCTCCTACAATGAGCAGTACTTC
CASKSSRLTTPRSYNEQYF
>TRBV25-1|NA|few|TRBJ1-2|12
TGTGCCAGCAGTGGGGTAGTCTATGGCTACACCTTC
CASSGVVYGYTF
>TRBV11-2|TRBD1|once|TRBJ1-4|15
TGTGCCAGCAGCTTAGGACCAGGGGGTCGAGAAAAACTGTTTTTT
CASSLGPGGREKLFF
>TRBV6-5|NA|few|TRBJ2-4|14
TGTGCCAGCAGCCCAAGGCGGGACAGAAACATTCAGTACTTC
CASSPRRDRNIQYF
>TRBV20-1|TRBD1|NA|TRBJ2-3|16
TGCGGTGCTTCTCCCGACAGGGGCCCCACCACAGATACGCAGTATTTT
CGASPDRGPTTDTQYF
>TRBV20-1|NA|NA|TRBJ1-2|15
TGCAGTGCTGTACGTTCCAGGGGCGCGGCGCAGGGCTACACCTTC
CSAVRSRGAAQGYTF
>TRBV5-5|TRBD1|many|TRBJ2-5|15
TGTGCCAGCAGCTTAGGGACAGGGGGCCGAGAGACCCAGTACTTC
CASSLGTGGRETQYF
>TRBV7-2|TRBD2|once|TRBJ2-3|17
TGTGCCAGCAGCCGGAGGGCCCTAGCGGGGACCACAGATACGCAGTATTTT
CASSRRALAGTTDTQYF
>TRBV20-1|NA|NA|TRBJ2-5|16
TGCAGTGCTGGGAAATGGGGGGACTTGGGCCAAGAGACCCAGTACTTC
CSAGKWGDLGQETQYF
>TRBV27|NA|few|TRBJ2-1|15
TGTGCCAGCAGTCCCGCGGGGAGACCTTACAATGAGCAGTTCTTC
CASSPAGRPYNEQFF
>TRBV9|TRBD2|few|TRBJ2-3|15
TGTGCCAGCAGCGTTACTAGCGGGGTCAGGGATACGCAGTATTTT
CASSVTSGVRDTQYF
>TRBV27|TRBD1|NA|TRBJ2-7|13
TGTGCCAGCAAACGGACAGGACTCTACGAGCAGTACTTC
CASKRTGLYEQYF
>TRBV3-1|TRBD2|few|TRBJ2-7|16
TGTGCCAGCAGCCCAGCTAGCGGGGGGTACTCCTACGAGCAGTACTTC
CASSPASGGYSYEQYF
>TRBV6-1|TRBD1|NA|TRBJ2-6|18
TGTGCCAGCAGCCCCGGACAGGCCATGAGCTCTGGGGCCAACGTCCTGACTTTC
CASSPGQAMSSGANVLTF
>TRBV6-5|NA|few|TRBJ2-3|15
TGTGCCAGCAGTTACACTATACCATCTCCAGATACGCAGTATTTT
CASSYTIPSPDTQYF
>TRBV5-1|NA|few|TRBJ1-1|13
TGCGCCAGCAGCTCTCAGTCGCACACTGAAGCTTTCTTT
CASSSQSHTEAFF
>TRBV15|NA|NA|TRBJ2-1|16
TGTGCCACTAGCAGCCGGAGGTTGGGCCACGGGAATGAGCAGTTCTTC
CATSSRRLGHGNEQFF
>TRBV20-1|TRBD2|NA|TRBJ2-7|13
TGCAGTGCTAGGGGACTACAAAACTACGAGCAGTACTTC
CSARGLQNYEQYF
>TRBV12-3/TRBV12-4|NA|NA|TRBJ2-3|15
TGTGCCAGCAGTTCAGAGGGAATGACGACAGATACGCAGTATTTT
CASSSEGMTTDTQYF
>TRBV6-5|NA|few|TRBJ2-5|14
TGTGCCAGCAGTTACCGCCGGGACACAGAGACCCAGTACTTC
CASSYRRDTETQYF
>TRBV15|NA|NA|TRBJ2-7|12
TGTGCCACCAGCACGGACTACAATGAGCAGTACTTC
CATSTDYNEQYF
>TRBV5-1|TRBD2|few|TRBJ2-3|15
TGCGCCAGCAGCTTACTAGCGGGAGAGGCGGATACGCAGTATTTT
CASSLLAGEADTQYF
>TRBV7-2|TRBD2|many|TRBJ2-1|15
TGTGCCAGCAGCTCGGGACTAGCGGGGATCAATGAGCAGTTCTTC
CASSSGLAGINEQFF
>TRBV7-2|NA|once|TRBJ2-7|14
TGTGCCGGCAGCTTAGTTCAGGATGGCTACGAGCAGTACTTC
CAGSLVQDGYEQYF
>TRBV7-8|NA|NA|TRBJ2-5|15
TGTGCCAGCAGCATATTAGGGGGGGCCGGAGAGACCCAGTACTTC
CASSILGGAGETQYF
>TRBV7-2|NA|NA|TRBJ2-3|15
TGTGCCAGCAGATTGGAGGGCTTAAGCACAGATACGCAGTATTTT
CASRLEGLSTDTQYF
>TRBV7-2|TRBD2|few|TRBJ2-5|16
TGTGCCAGCAGCTCAACTCTAGCGGGGGGACAAGAGACCCAGTACTTC
CASSSTLAGGQETQYF
>TRBV28|TRBD2|NA|TRBJ2-4|12
TGTGCCAGCAATCCGACGGGGGGTGGGCAGTACTTC
CASNPTGGGQYF
>TRBV6-6|TRBD1|few|TRBJ2-6|17
TGTGCCAGCAGCCTCGGACAGGGCAACTCTGGGGCCAACGTCCTGACTTTC
CASSLGQGNSGANVLTF
>TRBV7-9|NA|NA|TRBJ2-6|17
TGTGCCAGCAGCTTTGACCAAACCGTCTCTGGGGCCAACGTCCTGACTTTC
CASSFDQTVSGANVLTF
>TRBV7-2|TRBD2|NA|TRBJ2-4|14
TGTGCCAGCAGCTTAGAGCTAGCGGGGGGGCCCGGGTACTTC
CASSLELAGGPGYF
>TRBV6-5|NA|NA|TRBJ1-5|14
TGTGCCAGCAGCCATGACAGTAATCCTCAGCCCCAGCATTTT
CASSHDSNPQPQHF
>TRBV7-2|NA|NA|TRBJ1-2|15
TGTGCCAGCAGCTCAAATGGACAGATCCACTATGGCTACACCTTC
CASSSNGQIHYGYTF
>TRBV4-2|TRBD1|NA|TRBJ1-6|15
TGTGCCAGCAGCCACGGGACAGGGCATAATTCACCCCTCCACTTT
CASSHGTGHNSPLHF
>TRBV29-1|NA|NA|TRBJ2-7|14
TGCAGCGTTGGAAGGAGTCTCCCTGGCCACGAGCAGTACTTC
CSVGRSLPGHEQYF